This TCR beta chain was sequenced for a study of human CD8 memory T cell subsets (dated by TCRdb to about 2020). With regard to the full study: To assess clonal relationships, the TCRbeta repertoires of stem-like (TSTEM), progenitor exhausted-like (TPEX) and effector memory CD8+ T cell subsets were compared. Six donors each provided TSTEM, TPEX and effector memory subsets, and TCRbeta repertoires were obtained from all six. The study at large found these results: Normalized Shannon-Wiener diversity was similarly high in the TSTEM and TPEX subsets, while the effector memory subsets were comparatively less diverse. The stem-like TSTEM and TPEX subsets each shared clonotypes with effector memory cells, but the TSTEM and TPEX repertoires had minimal overlap with each other, suggesting distinct antigen spectra. Chao1 estimates suggested greater repertoire diversity in TSTEM than in TPEX subsets, potentially reflecting a broader range of specificities. Only TCRbeta chains were sequenced, and repertoire comparisons rested on five to seven donors tested with paired t-tests and Bonferroni correction.

Sequences MDHEN (CDR1) and SYDVKM (CDR2) are obtained from the germline V gene. Measured from the cysteine to the phenylalanine, the CDR3 is 15 residues long. The record lacks a DNA sequence. As to this clonotype: No cognate antigen has been identified for it.

Peripheral blood mononuclear cells were isolated from healthy donor buffy coats by density gradient separation. Negative magnetic separation using EasySep or MojoSort CD8+ T cell isolation kits was how the study enriched total CD8+ T cells. An RNeasy Mini Kit was used to extract total RNA from duplicate vials of approximately 140,000 sorted CD8+ T cells per subset. The PBMCs were used either fresh or after being cryopreserved in fetal bovine serum with about 10% DMSO. Fluorescence-activated cell sorting on a FACSAria III was used to sort CD8+ T cell subsets to purity. A Human TCR Profiling Kit was used to prepare UMI-labeled 5' RACE TCRbeta libraries. Every TCRbeta library was prepared in parallel with an identical number of PCR cycles. The published analysis was carried out like this. Each TCRbeta library contained between about 3,000 and 18,000 functional CDR3beta clonotypes. MIGEC 1.2.9 was used for UMI extraction and consensus assembly, with a minimum of three reads required per UMI. MiXCR 3.0.3 was used to extract in-frame CDR3beta repertoires. Each sample was downsampled to 42,000 randomly selected UMIs before diversity metrics were computed in VDJtools 1.2.1. Repertoire overlap metrics D, R and F2 were calculated in VDJtools for the top 3,000 clones of each sample pair. One entry per CDR3 protein sequence results from the TCRdb reprocessing of the reads, with DNA left out. TCRdb, not the authors, supplied the V and J calls. This sample's clone table shows under 20,000 distinct CDR3 sequences. The ten largest make up 5.4% of the sample.

The source material was CD8+ T cells from PBMCs. The rearranged chain carries TRBV28 and TRBJ2-3; the D call from TCRdb, TRBD1, cannot be confirmed without DNA. The clonotype originates from a human donor in good health. The CDR3 loop reads CASLAPTTSTDTQYF.